This T cell receptor beta chain was identified in a study of persistence of HIV-infected CD4 T cells (dated by TCRdb to the early 2020s). Regarding the research as a whole: Suppressive ART had been received by participants for a median of roughly eight years. Peripheral blood samples of up to about 180 mL were taken at multiple time points, with the exception of a couple of participants who underwent leukapheresis at a single time point. The study isolated CMV- and HIV-1 Gag-responding CD4+ T cells from ART-treated individuals to examine antigen-driven clonal expansion of HIV-1-infected cells. TCRbeta sequencing assessed the clonality of all cells in each sorted population, while proviral sequencing assessed the clonality of infected cells. The TCR cluster analysis across participants included roughly eight participants for CMV and more than 5 participants for Gag.

The immunoSEQ hsTCRB assay version 4 in survey mode was used to sequence TCRbeta repertoires from genomic DNA. For TCRbeta sequencing, genomic DNA was diluted to 9.5 to 10 ng/uL, with up to about 1 ug used per sample. As for how the authors treated the data: TCRbeta data were analyzed in ImmunoSeq Analyzer 3.0, with diversity computed on productive nucleotide rearrangements. The improved Chao index was used to estimate lower-bound TCR diversity, and the Gini coefficient was used to estimate clonality using the Immunarch R package. Different nucleotide rearrangements encoding the same CDR3beta amino acid sequence were treated as distinct clonotypes. TCRbeta sequences significantly enriched in antigen-responding cells relative to anti-CD3/anti-CD28-activated cells were identified by differential abundance analysis. GLIPH2 clustered TCRs by predicted peptide-MHC specificity, both within individual participants and across merged participant data sets. TCRdb retrieved this table from immuneACCESS and kept in-frame rearrangements only. Not all clones are present; in checked studies, unresolved V genes account for under half, and no reason is known for the remainder. D and trimming come from the DNA, and the V and J calls and clone size come from that table. Across this sample there are 23,000 or so clones, with about 74% seen only once. Over 1.5% of the sample is held by the ten biggest clonotypes.

The sample's treatment or condition label, decoded: suppressive antiretroviral therapy. A pool of overlapping HIV-1 Gag 15-mer peptides, at around 0.99 ug per peptide per mL, was used to stimulate the cells. CD4+ T cells that responded were sorted based on upregulation of both CD40 ligand and CD69. Participants were HIV-1-infected adults who started suppressive ART during chronic infection. Participants had undetectable plasma HIV-1 RNA below 50 copies/mL for at least 4 years. To be included, participants needed a CD4+ T cell count above 400 cells/uL and a positive CMV serology. Before stimulation, PBMCs were isolated using density centrifugation and depleted of CD8+ T cells. CD8-depleted PBMCs were stimulated for about 18 hours with anti-CD28/CD49d costimulation, CD40-blocking antibody and enfuvirtide to prevent new infections. Cells were sorted on a Beckman Coulter MoFlo Legacy or XDP sorter, with propidium iodide excluding dead cells. For samples with more than one million cells, genomic DNA was extracted with the QIAamp DNA Mini Kit, and for all other samples the Quick-DNA Microprep Kit was used.

Points on this clone: It has no known antigen specificity. There are no base qualities to consult, and no much larger clone falls within one base.

CDR1 is given as SNHLY and CDR2 as FYNNEI, both from the germline V gene. The V end loses 7 bases and the J end loses 0 bases, and a stretch of 10 bases separates them. Reading from cysteine to phenylalanine, the CDR3 counts 14 amino acids. Only the CDR3 part of the read is kept: 42 bases, read in frame from the first base. Study-wide conclusions, independent of this receptor: Because the TCR analyses were done in bulk, restricting them to just the rare CMV-responding cells that actually carried HIV-1 proviruses was not possible. The study involved few individuals and tested only a limited range of antigens. TCRbeta richness in CMV- and Gag-responding cells was significantly lower than in anti-CD3/anti-CD28-responding cells; CMV-responding cells had higher oligoclonality than CD3/CD28-stimulated and Gag-responding cells. A correlation was observed between TCR oligoclonality and proviral oligoclonality within the same sorted populations. Enrichment of degenerate expanded CDR3beta sequences was found in antigen-responding cells, suggesting convergent selection of CD4+ responses to CMV and Gag.

The TCR sequence derives from an adult man with HIV who was CMV-seropositive. The V and J genes are TRBV2 and TRBJ1-3; too little of a D gene remains to name it. The material was CD4+ T cells sorted from PBMCs after 18-hour stimulation, obtained from a patient who received antiretroviral therapy. Explained via the paper, the cell subset or site label denotes: CD40L+CD69+ CD4 T cells responding to HIV-1 Gag peptides. For the CDR3, the sequence is CASNMLVSGNTIYF. The nucleotide sequence reads as follows: TGTGCCAGCAATATGCTAGTCTCTGGAAACACCATATATTTT.